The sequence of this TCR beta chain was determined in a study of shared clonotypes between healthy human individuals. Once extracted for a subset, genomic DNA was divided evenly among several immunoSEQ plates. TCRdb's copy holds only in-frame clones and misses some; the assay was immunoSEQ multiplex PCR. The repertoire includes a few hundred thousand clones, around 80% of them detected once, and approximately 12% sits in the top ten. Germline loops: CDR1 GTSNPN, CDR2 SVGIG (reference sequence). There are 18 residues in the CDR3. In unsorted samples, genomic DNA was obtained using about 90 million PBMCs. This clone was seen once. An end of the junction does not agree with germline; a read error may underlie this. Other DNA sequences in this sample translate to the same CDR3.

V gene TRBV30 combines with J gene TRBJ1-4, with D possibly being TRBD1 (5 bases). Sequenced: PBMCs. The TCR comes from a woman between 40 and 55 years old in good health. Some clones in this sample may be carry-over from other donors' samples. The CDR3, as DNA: TGTGCCTGGAGTTTGATTAGGTCCGCGGGACTCAGTAATGAAAAACTGTTCTTT. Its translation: CAWSLIRSAGLSNEKLFF. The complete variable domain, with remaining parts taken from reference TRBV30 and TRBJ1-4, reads SQTIHQWPATLVQPVGSPLSLECTVEGTSNPNLYWYRQAAGRGLQLLFYSVGIGQISSEVPQNLSASRPQDRQFILSSKKLLLSDSGFYLCAWSLIRSAGLSNEKLFFGSGTQLSVL.